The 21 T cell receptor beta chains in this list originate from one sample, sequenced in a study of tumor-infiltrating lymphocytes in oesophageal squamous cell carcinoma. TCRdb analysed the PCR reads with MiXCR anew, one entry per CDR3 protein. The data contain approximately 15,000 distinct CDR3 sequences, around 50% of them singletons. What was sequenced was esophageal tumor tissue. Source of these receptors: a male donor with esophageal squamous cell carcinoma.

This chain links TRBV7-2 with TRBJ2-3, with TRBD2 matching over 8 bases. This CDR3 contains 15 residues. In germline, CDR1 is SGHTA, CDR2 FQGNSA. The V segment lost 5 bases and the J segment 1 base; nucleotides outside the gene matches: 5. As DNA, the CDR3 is TGTGCCAGCAGCCGTACGGGACTAGGCACAGATACGCAGTATTTT. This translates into CASSRTGLGTDTQYF.

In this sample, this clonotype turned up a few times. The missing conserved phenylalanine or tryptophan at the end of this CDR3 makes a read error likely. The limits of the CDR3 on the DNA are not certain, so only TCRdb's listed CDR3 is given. This CDR3 reads CASSFSDTLINYGYTFGS. J is TRBJ2-7 and V is TRBV12-3 or TRBV12-4. The CDR3 region is 18 residues in length, termini included.

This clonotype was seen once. The CDR3 DNA reads as TGTGCCAGCAGTGGAGGACAGGGGGCGAATGAGCAGTTCTTC. The encoded protein is CASSGGQGANEQFF. The rearrangement joins TRBV6-8 to TRBJ2-1, with 11 nucleotides matching TRBD1. Germline loops: CDR1 MNHGY, CDR2 SAAAGT. V shed 5 bases and J 7 bases; nucleotides not matched to a gene: 4. This CDR3 has 14 residues.

In DNA, the CDR3 is TGTGCCAGCAGCTCTGCGGGACCCTTGAACACTGAAGCTTTCTTT. Translation: CASSSAGPLNTEAFF. The chain carries TRBV7-8 and TRBJ1-1; possible D gene TRBD1, 5 bases. CDR1 SGHVS and CDR2 FQNEAQ come from the germline V gene. V was pared by 4 bases and J by 0 bases, with 12 bases between. This CDR3 comprises 15 residues.

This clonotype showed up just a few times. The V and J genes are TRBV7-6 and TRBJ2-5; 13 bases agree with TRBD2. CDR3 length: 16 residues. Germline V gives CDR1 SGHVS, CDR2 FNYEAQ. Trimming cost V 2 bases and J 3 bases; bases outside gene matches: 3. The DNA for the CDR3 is TGTGCCAGCAGCTTATTGGGACTAGCGGGGAAAGAGACCCAGTACTTC. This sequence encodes CASSLLGLAGKETQYF.

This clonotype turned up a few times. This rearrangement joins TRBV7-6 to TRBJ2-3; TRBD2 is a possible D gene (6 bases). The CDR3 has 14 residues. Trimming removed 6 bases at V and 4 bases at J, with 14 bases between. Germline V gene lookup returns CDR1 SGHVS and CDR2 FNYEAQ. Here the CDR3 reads CASRPLAQADTQYF. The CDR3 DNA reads TGTGCCAGCAGGCCACTAGCCCAGGCAGATACGCAGTATTTT.

This chain's CDR3 is CASSSNYNQPQHF. CDR3 nucleotides: TGTGCCAGCAGTTCGAATTACAATCAGCCCCAGCATTTT. The chain recombines TRBV12-3 or TRBV12-4 with TRBJ1-5; D call uncertain. With 4 bases removed from V and 3 bases from J, the gap between germline ends came to 7 bases. This CDR3 has 13 amino acids.

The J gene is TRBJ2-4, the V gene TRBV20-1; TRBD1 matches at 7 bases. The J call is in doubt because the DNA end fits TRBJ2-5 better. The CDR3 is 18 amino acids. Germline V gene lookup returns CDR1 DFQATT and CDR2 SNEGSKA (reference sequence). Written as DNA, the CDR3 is TGCAGTGCGTCCTCAATTTCACCCGGCAGAGGGGGCGCGGAGACCCAGTACTTC. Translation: CSASSISPGRGGAETQYF.

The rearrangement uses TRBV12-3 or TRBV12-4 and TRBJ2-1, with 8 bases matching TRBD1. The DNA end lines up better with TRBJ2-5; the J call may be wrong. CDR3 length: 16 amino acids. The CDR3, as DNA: TGTGCCAGCAGGACAGGGGTTTCCAATTTCCAAGAGACCCAGTACTTC. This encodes CASRTGVSNFQETQYF.

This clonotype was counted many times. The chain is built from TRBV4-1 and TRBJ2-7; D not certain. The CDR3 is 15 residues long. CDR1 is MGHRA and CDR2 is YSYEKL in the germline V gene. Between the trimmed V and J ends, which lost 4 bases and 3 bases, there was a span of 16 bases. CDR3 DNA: TGCGCCAGCAGCCGCTCTAAGAACGAGAACTACGAGCAGTACTTC. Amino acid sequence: CASSRSKNENYEQYF.

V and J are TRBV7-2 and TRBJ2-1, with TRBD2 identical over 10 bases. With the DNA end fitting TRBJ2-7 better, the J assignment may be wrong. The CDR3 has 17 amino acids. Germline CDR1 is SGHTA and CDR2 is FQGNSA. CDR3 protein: CASSKKGSGLAAYEQYF. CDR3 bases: TGTGCCAGCAGCAAAAAGGGGTCCGGACTAGCGGCCTACGAGCAGTACTTC.

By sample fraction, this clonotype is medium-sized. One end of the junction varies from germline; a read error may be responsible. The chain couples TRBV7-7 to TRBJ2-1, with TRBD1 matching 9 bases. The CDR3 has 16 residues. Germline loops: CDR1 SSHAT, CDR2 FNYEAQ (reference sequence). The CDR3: CASSLGPGQGVNEQFF. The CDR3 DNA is TGTGCTAGCAGCTTGGGTCCGGGACAGGGTGTTAATGAGCAGTTCTTC.

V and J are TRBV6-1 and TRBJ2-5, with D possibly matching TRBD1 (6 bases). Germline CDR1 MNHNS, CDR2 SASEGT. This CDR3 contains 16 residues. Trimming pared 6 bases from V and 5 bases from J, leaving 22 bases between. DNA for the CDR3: TGTGCCAGCAGCCTAATCGGGGCTAAAAGGGGGGAGACCCAGTACTTC. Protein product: CASSLIGAKRGETQYF.

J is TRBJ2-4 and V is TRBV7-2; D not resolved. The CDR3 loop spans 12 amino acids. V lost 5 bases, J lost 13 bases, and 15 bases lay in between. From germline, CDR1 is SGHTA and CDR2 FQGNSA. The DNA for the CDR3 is TGTGCCAGCAGCCAAAGTGGCAATGAGCAGTACTTC. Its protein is CASSQSGNEQYF.

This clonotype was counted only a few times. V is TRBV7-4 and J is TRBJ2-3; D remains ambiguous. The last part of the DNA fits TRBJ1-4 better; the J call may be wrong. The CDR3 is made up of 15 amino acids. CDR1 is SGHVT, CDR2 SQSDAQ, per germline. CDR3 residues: CASSPSGEGREKLFF. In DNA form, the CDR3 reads TGTGCCAGCAGCCCGAGTGGGGAAGGAAGGGAAAAACTGTTTTTT.

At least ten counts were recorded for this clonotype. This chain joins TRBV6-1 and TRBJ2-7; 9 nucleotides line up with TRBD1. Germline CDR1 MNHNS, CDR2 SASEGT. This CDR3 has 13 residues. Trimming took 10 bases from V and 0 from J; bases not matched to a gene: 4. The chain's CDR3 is CATGGQGSYEQYF. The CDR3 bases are TGTGCCACCGGGGGACAGGGCTCCTACGAGCAGTACTTC.

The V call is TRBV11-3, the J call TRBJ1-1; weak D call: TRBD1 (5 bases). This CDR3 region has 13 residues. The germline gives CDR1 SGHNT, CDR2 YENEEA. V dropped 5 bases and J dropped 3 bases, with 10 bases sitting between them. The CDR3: CASSPRGDTEAFF. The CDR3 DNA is TGTGCCAGCAGCCCCCGGGGGGACACTGAAGCTTTCTTT.

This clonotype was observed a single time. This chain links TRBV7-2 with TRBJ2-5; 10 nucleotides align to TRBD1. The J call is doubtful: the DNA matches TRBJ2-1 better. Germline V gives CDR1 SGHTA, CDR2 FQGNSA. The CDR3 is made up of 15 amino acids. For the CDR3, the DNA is TGTGCCAGCAGCGCCGCGGGACAGGGGATTTGGGAGCAGTTCTTC. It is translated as CASSAAGQGIWEQFF.

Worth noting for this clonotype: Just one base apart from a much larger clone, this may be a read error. In DNA form, the CDR3 reads TGTGCCAGCAGCGCCCAAACGAATGCGGAGACCCAGTTCTTC. Amino acids: CASSAQTNAETQFF. The genes are TRBV7-6 and TRBJ2-1; D is unclear. CDR1 SGHVS and CDR2 FNYEAQ come from the germline V gene. V lost 5 bases, J lost 13 bases, and 21 bases lay in between. The CDR3 runs 14 residues.

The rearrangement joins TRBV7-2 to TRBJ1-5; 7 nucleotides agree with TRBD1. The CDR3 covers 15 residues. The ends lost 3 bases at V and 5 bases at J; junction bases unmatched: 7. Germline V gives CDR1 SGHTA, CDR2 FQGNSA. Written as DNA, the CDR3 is TGTGCCAGCAGCTTGTTCGTGACAGGGCATCAGCCCCAGCATTTT. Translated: CASSLFVTGHQPQHF. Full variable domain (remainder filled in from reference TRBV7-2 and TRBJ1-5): GAGVSQSPSNKVTEKGKDVELRCDPISGHTALYWYRQSLGQGLEFLIYFQGNSAPDKSGLPSDRFSAERTGGSVSTLTIQRTQQEDSAVYLCASSLFVTGHQPQHFGDGTRLSIL.

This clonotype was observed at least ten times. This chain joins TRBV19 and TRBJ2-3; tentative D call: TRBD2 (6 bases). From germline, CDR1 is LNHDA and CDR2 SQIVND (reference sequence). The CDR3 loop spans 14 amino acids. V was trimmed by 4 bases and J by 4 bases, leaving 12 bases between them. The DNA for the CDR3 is TGTGCCAGTAGTACGGGGGACGGGGCAGATACGCAGTATTTT. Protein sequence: CASSTGDGADTQYF. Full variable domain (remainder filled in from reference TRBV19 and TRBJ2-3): DGGITQSPKYLFRKEGQNVTLSCEQNLNHDAMYWYRQDPGQGLRLIYYSQIVNDFQKGDIAEGYSVSREKKESFPLTVTSAQKNPTAFYLCASSTGDGADTQYFGPGTRLTVL.